This TCR beta chain derives from a study of blood T cell repertoires in COVID-19. Trimming removed 3 bases from V and 7 bases from J; junction bases left unmatched: 24. Germline CDR1 is DFQATT and CDR2 is SNEGSKA (reference sequence). The CDR3 contains 19 residues. How the authors handled the data: The authors estimated nucleated cell counts from reference gene primer amplification. Here immunoSEQ multiplex PCR was the method, and the copy in TCRdb shows in-frame clones only, minus some. The DNA gave D and trimming, while V, J and clone size come from that table. The sample records tens of thousands of clones, 70% to 85% being singletons.

This chain links TRBV20-1 with TRBJ1-2; 9 nucleotides align to TRBD1. The sequencing sample was made of peripheral blood. This receptor was obtained from a man in his sixties with acute or convalescent COVID-19. The CDR3 DNA is TGCAGTGCTAGTTTATCCTTCGGGCTGCGAGGGGACAGGGTAGGTGGCTACACCTTC. Its translation: CSASLSFGLRGDRVGGYTF.